This T cell receptor beta chain was observed in a study of cytotoxic CD8 clonotypes in ibrutinib-treated CLL (dated by TCRdb to 2020 to 2023). With respect to the entire study: The cohort had some eleven relapsed/refractory and around 16 treatment-naive patients; roughly 17 were IGHV unmutated. Every remission and progressive disease sample was obtained while ibrutinib was still being received by the patients. Cryopreserved peripheral blood mononuclear cells were collected at three points: before therapy, at response, and at either sustained remission or disease progression. Responses were partial in some 24 patients and complete in 2; after median 68 months follow-up, some 15 stayed in remission and 12 progressed. Samples at response were collected after a median of about twelve months of treatment, with a range of about 6 to 36 months. Longitudinal samples were obtainable from about 30% of the roughly 90 participants in the trial. An average of approximately 260,000 productive templates and 94,082 productive rearrangements was obtained per sample.

Each clonotype received, on average, approximately 9.9x coverage in deep resolution sequencing performed on a MiSeq, where the target depth lay between 1 in 1 million and 1 in 200,000 T cells. TCR beta libraries were generated with the immunoSEQ hsTCRB Kit. Processing in the source paper ran as follows. Data were analyzed with ImmunoSEQ Data Assistant and ImmunoSEQ Analyzer, with V, D and J genes assigned per IMGT definitions. Clonality, which ranges from 0 to 1, was calculated by subtracting the normalized Shannon entropy of productive rearrangement frequencies from one. Public clonotype analysis was restricted to overrepresented clonotypes comprising at least 0.05% of each patient's repertoire. About a dozen age-matched healthy donor repertoires from immuneACCESS served as clonality controls. TCRdb obtained this table from immuneACCESS and retained in-frame rearrangements with V and J assigned. These tables miss some clones; where compared with another copy, unresolved V genes account for less than half of the shortfall, and the remainder is unexplained. That table supplies the V and J calls and clone size; D and trimming were determined from the DNA. This sample gives roughly 300,000 clones in total; 76% of them show up just once. The top ten clonotypes cover about 5.8% of the sample.

The CDR3 spans 14 residues, from the cysteine through the phenylalanine. The kept DNA is CDR3 alone, 42 bases in frame from the first base. Trimming leaves V shorter by 6 bases and J shorter by 5 bases, with the junction holding 10 bases beyond the gene matches. CDR1 and CDR2 are read off the germline V gene (reference sequence) as WNHNN and SYGVQD. The time point label of this sample denotes: progressive disease on ibrutinib. Roughly 1.9 micrograms of genomic DNA were extracted from cryopreserved PBMCs for TCR beta library preparation. Longitudinal blood samples from CLL patients receiving ibrutinib monotherapy were subjected to high-throughput TCR beta sequencing. Patients were enrolled in a phase 2 open-label single-center ibrutinib monotherapy trial. As to this clone: No antigen is known for it. Within one base of it there is no much larger clone, and no base qualities were kept.

The study at large found these results: Sampling times were not matched between sustained-remission and progressing patients, and lymph node repertoires were not studied. Public clonotypes were rare and either shrank or stayed stable during treatment, and the rise in clonality at ibrutinib response reflected expansion of private clonotypes. Baseline clonality exceeded that of age-matched healthy donors and correlated strongly with circulating CD8+ T-cell counts. At ibrutinib response clonality went up, during sustained remission it held steady, and at progression it dropped back toward baseline.

The receptor was isolated from a human donor with chronic lymphocytic leukemia. Here the sequenced sample was PBMCs, taken at disease progression, from a patient treated with ibrutinib. The chain couples TRBV10-1 to TRBJ2-7; 7 of the junction bases match TRBD1. The CDR3 region: CASSRDSATHEQYF. The DNA sequence follows: TGCGCCAGCAGCAGGGACAGTGCCACCCACGAGCAGTACTTC.